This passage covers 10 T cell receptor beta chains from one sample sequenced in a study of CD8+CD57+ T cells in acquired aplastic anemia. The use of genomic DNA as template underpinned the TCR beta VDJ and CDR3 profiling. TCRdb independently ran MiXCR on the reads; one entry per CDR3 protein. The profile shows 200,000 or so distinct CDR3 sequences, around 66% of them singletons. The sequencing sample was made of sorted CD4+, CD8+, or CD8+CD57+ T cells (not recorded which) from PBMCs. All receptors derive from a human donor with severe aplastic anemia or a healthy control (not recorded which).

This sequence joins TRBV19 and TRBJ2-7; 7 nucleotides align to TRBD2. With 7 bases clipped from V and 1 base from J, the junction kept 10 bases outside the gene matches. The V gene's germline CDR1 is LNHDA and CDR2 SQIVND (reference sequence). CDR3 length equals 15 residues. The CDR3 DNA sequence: TGTGCCAGTAAGCTAAGCGGGGATTTATCCTACGAGCAGTACTTC. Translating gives CASKLSGDLSYEQYF.

The CDR3 is CATSLGGHEQYF. DNA for the CDR3: TGTGCCACCAGTCTAGGAGGTCACGAGCAGTACTTC. V is TRBV24-1 and J is TRBJ2-7; a weak D match, TRBD2 (5 bases). Germline loops: CDR1 KGHDR, CDR2 SFDVKD. V gave up 6 bases and J gave up 5 bases, with 10 bases separating them. The CDR3 contains 12 residues.

CDR3 nucleotides: TGTGCCATCAGGCTGGGGTCTAGCGTCCAAGAGACCCAGTACTTC. Translation: CAIRLGSSVQETQYF. The chain recombines TRBV10-3 with TRBJ2-5; TRBD2 might be the D (6 bases). CDR3 length equals 15 residues. The V gene's germline CDR1 is ENHRY and CDR2 SYGVKD. V lost 6 bases and J lost 1, with 15 bases in between.

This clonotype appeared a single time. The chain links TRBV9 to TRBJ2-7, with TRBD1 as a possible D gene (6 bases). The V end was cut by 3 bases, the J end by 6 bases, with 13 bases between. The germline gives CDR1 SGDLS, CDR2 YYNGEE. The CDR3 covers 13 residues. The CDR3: CASSERTVGEQYF. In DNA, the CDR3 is TGTGCCAGCAGCGAAAGGACAGTGGGCGAGCAGTACTTC.

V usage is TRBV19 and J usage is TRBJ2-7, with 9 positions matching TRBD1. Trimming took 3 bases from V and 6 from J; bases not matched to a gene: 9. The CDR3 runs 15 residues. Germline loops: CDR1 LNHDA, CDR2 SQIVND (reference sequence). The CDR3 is CASSIQGTGQSEQYF. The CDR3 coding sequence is TGTGCCAGTAGTATCCAGGGGACAGGGCAAAGCGAGCAGTACTTC.

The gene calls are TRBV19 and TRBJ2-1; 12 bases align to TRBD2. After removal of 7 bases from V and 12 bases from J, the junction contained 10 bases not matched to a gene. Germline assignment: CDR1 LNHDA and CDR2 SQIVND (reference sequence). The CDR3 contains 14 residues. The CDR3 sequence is CASMGLAGSDTQFF. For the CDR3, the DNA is TGTGCCAGTATGGGACTAGCGGGTTCAGATACGCAGTTCTTC.

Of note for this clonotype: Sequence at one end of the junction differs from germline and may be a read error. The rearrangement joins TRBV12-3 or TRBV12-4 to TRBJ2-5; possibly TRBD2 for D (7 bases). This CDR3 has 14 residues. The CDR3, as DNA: TGTGCCAGCAGTTTAGGCACAGGGAGGGGGGAGCAGGACTTC. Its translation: CASSLGTGRGEQDF.

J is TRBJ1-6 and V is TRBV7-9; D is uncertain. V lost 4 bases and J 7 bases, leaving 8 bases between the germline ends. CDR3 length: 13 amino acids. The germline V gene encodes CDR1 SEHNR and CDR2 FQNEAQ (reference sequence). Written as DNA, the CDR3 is TGTGCCAGCAGCTATGTGGTGAATTCACCCCTCCACTTT. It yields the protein CASSYVVNSPLHF.

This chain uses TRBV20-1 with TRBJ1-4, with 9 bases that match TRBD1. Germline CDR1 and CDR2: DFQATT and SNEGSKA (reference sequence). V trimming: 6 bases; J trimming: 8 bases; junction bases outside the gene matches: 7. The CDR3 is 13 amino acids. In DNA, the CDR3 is TGCAGTGCGCAACAGGGGGCAGGGGAAAAACTGTTTTTT. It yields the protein CSAQQGAGEKLFF.

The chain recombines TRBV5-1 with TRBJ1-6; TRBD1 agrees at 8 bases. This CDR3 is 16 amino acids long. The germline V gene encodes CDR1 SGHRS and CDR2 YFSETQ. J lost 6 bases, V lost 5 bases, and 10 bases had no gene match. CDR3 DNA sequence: TGCGCCAGCAGGAGGGCAGAGACAGGGGCTAATTCACCCCTCCACTTT. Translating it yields CASRRAETGANSPLHF. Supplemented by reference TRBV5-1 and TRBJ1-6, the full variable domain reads KAGVTQTPRYLIKTRGQQVTLSCSPISGHRSVSWYQQTPGQGLQFLFEYFSETQRNKGNFPGRFSGRQFSNSRSEMNVSTLELGDSALYLCASRRAETGANSPLHFGNGTRLTVT.